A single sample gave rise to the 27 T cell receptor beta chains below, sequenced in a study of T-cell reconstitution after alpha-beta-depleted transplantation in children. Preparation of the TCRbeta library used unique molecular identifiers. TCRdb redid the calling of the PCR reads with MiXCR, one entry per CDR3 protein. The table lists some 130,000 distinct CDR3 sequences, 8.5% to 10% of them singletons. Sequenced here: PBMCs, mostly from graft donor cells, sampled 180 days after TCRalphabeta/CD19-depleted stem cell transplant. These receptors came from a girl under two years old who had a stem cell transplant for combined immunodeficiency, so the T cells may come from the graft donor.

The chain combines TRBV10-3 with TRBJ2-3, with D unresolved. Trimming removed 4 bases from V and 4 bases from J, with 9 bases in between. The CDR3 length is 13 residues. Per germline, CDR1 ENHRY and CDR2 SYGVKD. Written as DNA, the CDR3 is TGTGCCATCAGTGGGGCAGATGCAGATACGCAGTATTTT. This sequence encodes CAISGADADTQYF.

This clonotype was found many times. CDR3 coding DNA: TGTGCCAGCAGCGGCACTGAAGCTTTCTTT. Its translation is CASSGTEAFF. V gene TRBV7-9 combines with J gene TRBJ1-1; D not certain. The V gene's germline CDR1 is SEHNR and CDR2 FQNEAQ (reference sequence). This CDR3 contains 10 residues. V dropped 5 bases and J dropped 4 bases, with 2 bases sitting between them.

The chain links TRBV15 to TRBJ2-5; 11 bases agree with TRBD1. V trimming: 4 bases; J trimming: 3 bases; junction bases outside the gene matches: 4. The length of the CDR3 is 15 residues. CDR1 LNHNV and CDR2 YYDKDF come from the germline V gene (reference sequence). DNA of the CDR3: TGTGCCACCAGCAACCAGGGACAGGGGGAAGAGACCCAGTACTTC. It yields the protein CATSNQGQGEETQYF.

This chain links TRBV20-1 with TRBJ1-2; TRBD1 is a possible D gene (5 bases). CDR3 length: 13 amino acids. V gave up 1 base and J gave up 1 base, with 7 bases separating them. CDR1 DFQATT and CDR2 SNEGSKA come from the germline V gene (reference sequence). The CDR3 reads CSARGDGNYGYTF. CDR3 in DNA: TGCAGTGCTAGAGGGGACGGTAACTATGGCTACACCTTC.

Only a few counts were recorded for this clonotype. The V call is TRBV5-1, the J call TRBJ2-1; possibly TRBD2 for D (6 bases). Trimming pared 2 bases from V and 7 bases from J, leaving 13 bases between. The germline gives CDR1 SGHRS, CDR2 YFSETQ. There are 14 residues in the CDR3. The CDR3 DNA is TGCGCCAGCAGCTTCGGGGGAGTCAAAAATGAGCAGTTCTTC. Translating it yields CASSFGGVKNEQFF.

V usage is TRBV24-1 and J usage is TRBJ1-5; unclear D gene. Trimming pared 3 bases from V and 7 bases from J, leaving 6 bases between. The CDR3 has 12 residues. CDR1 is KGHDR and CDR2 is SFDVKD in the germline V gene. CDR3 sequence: CATSDPEQPQHF. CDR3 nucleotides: TGTGCCACCAGTGATCCTGAGCAGCCCCAGCATTTT.

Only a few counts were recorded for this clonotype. The CDR3 DNA reads TGTGCCAGCAGCTTAATAAGTAGTGCCTACAATGAGCAGTTCTTC. It codes for CASSLISSAYNEQFF. The chain joins TRBV7-3 to TRBJ2-1; D uncertain. V was clipped by 1 base and J by 2 bases, with 9 bases between them. The germline CDR1 and CDR2 sequences are SGHTA and FQGTGA. The CDR3 contains 15 residues.

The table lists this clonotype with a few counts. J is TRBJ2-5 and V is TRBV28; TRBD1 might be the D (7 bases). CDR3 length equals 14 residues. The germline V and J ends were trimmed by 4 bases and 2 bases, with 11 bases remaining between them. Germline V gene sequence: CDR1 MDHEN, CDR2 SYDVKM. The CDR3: CASSWRDRQETQYF. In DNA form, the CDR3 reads TGTGCCAGCAGTTGGCGGGACAGACAAGAGACCCAGTACTTC. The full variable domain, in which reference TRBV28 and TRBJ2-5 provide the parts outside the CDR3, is DVKVTQSSRYLVKRTGEKVFLECVQDMDHENMFWYRQDPGLGLRLIYFSYDVKMKEKGDIPEGYSVSREKKERFSLILESASTNQTSMYLCASSWRDRQETQYFGPGTRLLVL.

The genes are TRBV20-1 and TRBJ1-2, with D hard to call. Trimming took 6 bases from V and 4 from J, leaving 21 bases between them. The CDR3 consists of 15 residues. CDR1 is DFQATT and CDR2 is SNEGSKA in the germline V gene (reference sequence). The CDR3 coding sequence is TGCAGTGCCCCCCGGTTACTTAGACGGCGCTATGGCTACACCTTC. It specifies CSAPRLLRRRYGYTF.

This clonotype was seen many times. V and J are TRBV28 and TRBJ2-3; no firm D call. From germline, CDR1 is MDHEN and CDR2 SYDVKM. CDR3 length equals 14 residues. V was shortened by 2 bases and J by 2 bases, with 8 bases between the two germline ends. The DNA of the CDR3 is TGTGCCAGCAGTTTAACCCAGAACACAGATACGCAGTATTTT. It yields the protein CASSLTQNTDTQYF.

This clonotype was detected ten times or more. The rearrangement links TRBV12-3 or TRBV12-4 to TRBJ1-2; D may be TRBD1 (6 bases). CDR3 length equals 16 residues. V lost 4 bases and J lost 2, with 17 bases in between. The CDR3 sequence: CASSSGGQGPNYGYTF. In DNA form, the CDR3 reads TGTGCCAGCAGTTCTGGGGGGCAGGGACCAAACTATGGCTACACCTTC.

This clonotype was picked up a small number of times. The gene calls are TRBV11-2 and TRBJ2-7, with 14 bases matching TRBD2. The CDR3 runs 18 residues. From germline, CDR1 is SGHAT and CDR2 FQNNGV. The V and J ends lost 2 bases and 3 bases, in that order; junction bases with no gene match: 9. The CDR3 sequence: CASSLRLAGGYTLYEQYF. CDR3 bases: TGTGCCAGCAGCTTAAGACTAGCGGGGGGGTATACCCTCTACGAGCAGTACTTC.

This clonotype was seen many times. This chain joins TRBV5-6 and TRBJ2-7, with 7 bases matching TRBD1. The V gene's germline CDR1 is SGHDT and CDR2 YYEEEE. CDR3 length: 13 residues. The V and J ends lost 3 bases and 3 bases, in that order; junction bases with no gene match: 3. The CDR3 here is CASSYGTDYEQYF. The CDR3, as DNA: TGTGCCAGCAGCTACGGGACAGACTACGAGCAGTACTTC.

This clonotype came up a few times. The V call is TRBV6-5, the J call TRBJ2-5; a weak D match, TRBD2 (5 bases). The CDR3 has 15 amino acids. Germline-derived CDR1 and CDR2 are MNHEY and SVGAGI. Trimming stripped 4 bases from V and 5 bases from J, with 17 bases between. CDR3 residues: CASSWWTQEVETQYF. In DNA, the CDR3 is TGTGCCAGCAGTTGGTGGACGCAGGAGGTGGAGACCCAGTACTTC.

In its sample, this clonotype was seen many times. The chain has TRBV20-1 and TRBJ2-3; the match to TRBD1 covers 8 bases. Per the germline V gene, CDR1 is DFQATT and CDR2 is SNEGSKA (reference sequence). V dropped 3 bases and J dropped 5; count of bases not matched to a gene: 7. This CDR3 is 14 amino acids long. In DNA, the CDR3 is TGCAGTGCTAGGCCCTGGACAGGGAGAGATACGCAGTATTTT. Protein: CSARPWTGRDTQYF.

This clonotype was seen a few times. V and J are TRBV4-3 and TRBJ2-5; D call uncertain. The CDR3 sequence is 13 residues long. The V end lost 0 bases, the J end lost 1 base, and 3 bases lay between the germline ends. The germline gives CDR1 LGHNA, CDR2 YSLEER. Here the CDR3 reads CASSQDSQETQYF. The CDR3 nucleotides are TGCGCCAGCAGCCAAGACAGCCAAGAGACCCAGTACTTC.

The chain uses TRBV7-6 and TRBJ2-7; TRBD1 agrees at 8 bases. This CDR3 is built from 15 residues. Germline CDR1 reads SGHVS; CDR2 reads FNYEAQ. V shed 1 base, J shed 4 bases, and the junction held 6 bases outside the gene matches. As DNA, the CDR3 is TGTGCCAGCAGCTTAGGGACAGGGTTGGGATACGAGCAGTACTTC. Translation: CASSLGTGLGYEQYF.

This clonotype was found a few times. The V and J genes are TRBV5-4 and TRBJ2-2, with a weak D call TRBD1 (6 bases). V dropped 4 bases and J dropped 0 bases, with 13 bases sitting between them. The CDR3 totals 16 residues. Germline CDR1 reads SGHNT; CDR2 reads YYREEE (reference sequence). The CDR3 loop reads CASSRDTSANTGELFF. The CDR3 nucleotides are TGTGCCAGCAGCCGGGACACGTCCGCGAACACCGGGGAGCTGTTTTTT. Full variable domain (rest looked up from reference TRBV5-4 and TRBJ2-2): ETGVTQSPTHLIKTRGQQVTLRCSSQSGHNTVSWYQQALGQGPQFIFQYYREEENGRGNFPPRFSGLQFPNYSSELNVNALELDDSALYLCASSRDTSANTGELFFGEGSRLTVL.

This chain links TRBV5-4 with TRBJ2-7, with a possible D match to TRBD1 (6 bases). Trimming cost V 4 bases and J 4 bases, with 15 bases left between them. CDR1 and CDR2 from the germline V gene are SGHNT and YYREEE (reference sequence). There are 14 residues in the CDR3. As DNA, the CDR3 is TGTGCCAGCAGCCCGCGGCAGGGGCGGTACGAGCAGTACTTC. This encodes CASSPRQGRYEQYF.

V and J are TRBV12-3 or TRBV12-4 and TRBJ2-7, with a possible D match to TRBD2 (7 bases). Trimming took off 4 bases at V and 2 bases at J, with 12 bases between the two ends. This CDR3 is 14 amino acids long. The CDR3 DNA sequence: TGTGCCAGCAGTTCCACGGGGGGCGCCTACGAGCAGTACTTC. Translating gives CASSSTGGAYEQYF.

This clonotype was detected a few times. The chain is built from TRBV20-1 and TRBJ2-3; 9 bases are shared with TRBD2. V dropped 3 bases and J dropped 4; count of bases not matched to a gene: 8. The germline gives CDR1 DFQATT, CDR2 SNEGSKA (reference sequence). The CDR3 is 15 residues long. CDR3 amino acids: CSASIAGADPDTQYF. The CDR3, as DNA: TGCAGTGCTAGTATAGCGGGGGCCGACCCAGATACGCAGTATTTT.

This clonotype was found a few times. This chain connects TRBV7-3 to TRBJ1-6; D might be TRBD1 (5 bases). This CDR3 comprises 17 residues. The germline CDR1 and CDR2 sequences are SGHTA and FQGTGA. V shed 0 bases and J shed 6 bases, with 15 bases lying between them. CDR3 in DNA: TGTGCCAGCAGCTTAACCAGGGAGGCGGGTTTTAATTCACCCCTCCACTTT. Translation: CASSLTREAGFNSPLHF.

The DNA of the CDR3 is TGTGCCAGCAGTCCAGCAGGCGCACTACCCTCCCGATTCTCGTCCTACAATGAGCAGTTCTTC. It yields the protein CASSPAGALPSRFSSYNEQFF. V gene TRBV28 combines with J gene TRBJ2-1; D unresolved. The CDR3 totals 21 residues. The V end was cut by 5 bases, the J end by 1 base, with 30 bases between. Germline V gene sequence: CDR1 MDHEN, CDR2 SYDVKM. Variable domain in full (rest from reference TRBV28 and TRBJ2-1): DVKVTQSSRYLVKRTGEKVFLECVQDMDHENMFWYRQDPGLGLRLIYFSYDVKMKEKGDIPEGYSVSREKKERFSLILESASTNQTSMYLCASSPAGALPSRFSSYNEQFFGPGTRLTVL.

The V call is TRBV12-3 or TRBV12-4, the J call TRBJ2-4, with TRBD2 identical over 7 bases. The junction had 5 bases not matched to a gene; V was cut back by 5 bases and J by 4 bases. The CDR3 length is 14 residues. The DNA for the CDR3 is TGTGCCAGCAGTAGGACTAGTGGGAAAAACATTCAGTACTTC. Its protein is CASSRTSGKNIQYF.

The CDR3 is CSARDGGAMYNSPLHF. The DNA of the CDR3 is TGCAGTGCTAGAGATGGGGGGGCGATGTATAATTCACCCCTCCACTTT. This rearrangement joins TRBV20-1 to TRBJ1-6; D possibly corresponds to TRBD1 (6 bases). Germline CDR1 reads DFQATT; CDR2 reads SNEGSKA (reference sequence). Trimming left V 0 bases short and J 4 bases short, with 13 bases between. This CDR3 is built from 16 residues.

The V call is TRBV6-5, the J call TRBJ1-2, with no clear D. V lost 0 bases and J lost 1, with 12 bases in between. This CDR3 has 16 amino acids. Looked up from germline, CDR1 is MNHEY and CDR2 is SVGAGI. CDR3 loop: CASSYSRAGGNYGYTF. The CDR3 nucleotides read TGTGCCAGCAGTTACTCGAGGGCAGGCGGTAACTATGGCTACACCTTC.

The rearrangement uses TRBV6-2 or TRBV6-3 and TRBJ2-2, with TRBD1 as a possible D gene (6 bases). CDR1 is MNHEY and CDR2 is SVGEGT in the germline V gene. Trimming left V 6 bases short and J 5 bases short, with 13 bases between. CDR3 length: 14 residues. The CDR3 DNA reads TGTGCCAGCAGCCATCGTCAGGGGACCGGGGAGCTGTTTTTT. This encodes CASSHRQGTGELFF.